This TCR beta chain appears in the sequencing data of a study of cytomegalovirus exposure and HLA in healthy donors. PCR primers comprised 60 Vbeta and 13 Jbeta primers. Sequencing used immunoSEQ multiplex PCR; TCRdb keeps in-frame clones, though not all of them. This repertoire shows under 130,000 clones, around 80% found once; its top ten account for approximately 2%. Germline V gene data show CDR1 as SGHAT and CDR2 as FQNNGV. The CDR3 contains 14 residues. V lost 6 bases to trimming and J lost 7 bases; unmatched junction nucleotides: 10. This receptor was taken from a man aged 30 to 45 in good health and CMV-seronegative. Sequenced sample: PBMCs. The chain combines TRBV11-2 with TRBJ2-5, with 8 bases matching TRBD2. The DNA for the CDR3 is TGTGCCAGCAGTCCTCCGGGGGGGACGGGGACCCAGTACTTC. Its translation: CASSPPGGTGTQYF.